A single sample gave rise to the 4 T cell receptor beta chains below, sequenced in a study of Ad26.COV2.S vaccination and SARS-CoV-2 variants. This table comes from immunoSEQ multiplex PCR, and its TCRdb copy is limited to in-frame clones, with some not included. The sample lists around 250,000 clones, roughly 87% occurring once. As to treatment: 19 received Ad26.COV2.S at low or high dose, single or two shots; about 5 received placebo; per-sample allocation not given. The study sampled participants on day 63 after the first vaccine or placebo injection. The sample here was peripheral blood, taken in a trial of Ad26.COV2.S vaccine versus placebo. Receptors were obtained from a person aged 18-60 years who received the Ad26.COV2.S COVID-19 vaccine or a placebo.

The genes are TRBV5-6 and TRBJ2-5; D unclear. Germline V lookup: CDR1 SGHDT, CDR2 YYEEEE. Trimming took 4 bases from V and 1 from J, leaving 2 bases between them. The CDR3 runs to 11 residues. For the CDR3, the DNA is TGTGCCAGCAGCGTCCAAGAGACCCAGTACTTC. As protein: CASSVQETQYF.

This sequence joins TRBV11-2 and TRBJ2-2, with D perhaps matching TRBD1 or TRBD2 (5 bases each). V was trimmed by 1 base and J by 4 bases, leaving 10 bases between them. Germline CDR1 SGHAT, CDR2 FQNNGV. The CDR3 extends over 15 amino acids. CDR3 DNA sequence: TGTGCCAGCAGCTTAGGAGGGGCCCTCACCGGGGAGCTGTTTTTT. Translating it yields CASSLGGALTGELFF.

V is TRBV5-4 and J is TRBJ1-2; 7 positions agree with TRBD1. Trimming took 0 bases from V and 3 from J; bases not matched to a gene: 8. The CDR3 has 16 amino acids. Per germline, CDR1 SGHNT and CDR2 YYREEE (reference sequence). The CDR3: CASSLATGSDYYGYTF. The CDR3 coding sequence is TGTGCCAGCAGCTTGGCGACAGGGTCGGATTACTATGGCTACACCTTC.

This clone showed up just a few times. In nucleotides, the CDR3 is TGTGCCAGTAGTACGCGTGACAGGAACACTGAAGCTTTCTTT. Protein product: CASSTRDRNTEAFF. The chain couples TRBV19 to TRBJ1-1, with TRBD1 as a possible D gene (5 bases). The CDR3 length is 14 residues. Deletions cut 4 bases from V and 1 base from J, with 10 bases between. Germline CDR1 is LNHDA and CDR2 is SQIVND (reference sequence).